This TCR beta chain is from a study of cytomegalovirus exposure and HLA in healthy donors. Points from the study as a whole: Most TCR sequences were uncommon, yet certain public TCRs appeared in many donors.

Repertoires were generated with immunoSEQ multiplex PCR, while TCRdb's copy carries only in-frame clones and drops some. The sample contains about 130,000 clones, around 93% of which appear only once. The germline CDR1 and CDR2 sequences are SGHNT and YENEEA. V lost 1 base to trimming and J lost 1 base, with 13 bases between them. The CDR3 is made up of 17 amino acids. As to this clone: Its antigen remains unknown.

The sequenced material came from PBMCs. The chain employs TRBV11-3 and TRBJ2-2, with D maybe TRBD2 (5 bases). The TCR comes from a man aged 18 to 30 in good health and CMV-seropositive. CDR3 DNA: TGTGCCAGCAGCTTAGCCCGGACTGCGGAGAACACCGGGGAGCTGTTTTTT. This encodes CASSLARTAENTGELFF.